A single sample gave rise to the 15 T cell receptor beta chains below, sequenced in a study of blood T cells in healthy people across ages. Then a second PCR, running roughly 7 to 11 cycles, was carried out with a sample-barcoded 5' primer and a J-beta primer mix. TCRdb redid the calling of the 5' RACE reads with MiXCR, one entry per CDR3 protein. Here the sample spans 600,000 to 850,000 distinct CDR3 sequences, around 46% being singletons. Sequencing was performed on blood. Every receptor here comes from a woman aged 55-70 years in good health.

This clonotype was observed many times. The chain recombines TRBV29-1 with TRBJ2-7, with 10 nucleotides matching TRBD2. Germline V gene lookup returns CDR1 SQVTM and CDR2 ANQGSEA. The CDR3 has 14 residues. V was clipped by 1 base and J by 4 bases; unmatched bases: 4. The CDR3 reads CSVEGLAGEYEQYF. In DNA, the CDR3 is TGCAGCGTTGAAGGTCTAGCGGGAGAATACGAGCAGTACTTC.

J is TRBJ1-3 and V is TRBV7-2, with D possibly TRBD1 on 5 matching bases. CDR1 is SGHTA and CDR2 is FQGNSA in the germline V gene. V was clipped by 6 bases and J by 0 bases, with 15 bases between them. The CDR3 runs 16 residues. The CDR3 nucleotides read TGTGCCAGCAGTCCTCTAACAGGCTTCTCTGGAAACACCATATATTTT. It is translated as CASSPLTGFSGNTIYF.

Worth noting for this clonotype: A much larger clone lies a single base off, so this may be a read error. The chain joins TRBV29-1 to TRBJ2-4, with a possible D match to TRBD1 (6 bases). The J call is doubtful: the DNA matches TRBJ2-7 better. Germline V gives CDR1 SQVTM, CDR2 ANQGSEA. The CDR3 spans 14 residues. The CDR3 loop reads CSVGDGQGSYEQYF. Written as DNA, the CDR3 is TGCAGCGTTGGGGACGGTCAGGGGAGCTACGAGCAGTACTTC.

Comment on this clonotype: The junction departs from the called germline gene at one end, perhaps through a read error. The J gene is TRBJ2-7, the V gene TRBV9; unclear D gene. CDR1 and CDR2 (germline): SGDLS, YYNGEE. The CDR3 contains 15 residues. In DNA form, the CDR3 reads TGTGCCAGCGGCGTAGGCCCCCAAAGCTCCTACGAGCAGTACTTC. Its protein product is CASGVGPQSSYEQYF.

This clonotype was seen a handful of times. V is TRBV11-1 and J is TRBJ2-1; D not certain. From germline, CDR1 is SGHAT and CDR2 FQDESV (reference sequence). The V gene lost 3 bases and the J gene lost 8 bases, with 5 bases spanning the gap. The CDR3 totals 11 residues. Here the CDR3 reads CASSFWDEQFF. The CDR3 DNA follows: TGTGCCAGCAGCTTCTGGGATGAGCAGTTCTTC.

This clonotype was seen more than once but under ten times. V usage is TRBV6-2 or TRBV6-3 and J usage is TRBJ2-2; 7 positions match TRBD1. Germline V CDR1 and CDR2: MNHEY, SVGEGT. The CDR3 extends over 15 amino acids. The V segment lost 2 bases and the J segment 1 base; nucleotides outside the gene matches: 1. Here the CDR3 reads CASSYGTENTGELFF. CDR3 coding DNA: TGTGCCAGCAGTTACGGGACAGAGAACACCGGGGAGCTGTTTTTT.

This chain joins TRBV27 and TRBJ1-5; 7 bases map to TRBD1. The CDR3 covers 17 residues. Per the germline V gene, CDR1 is MNHEY and CDR2 is SMNVEV (reference sequence). The V and J ends lost 3 bases and 1 base, in that order; junction bases with no gene match: 9. CDR3 sequence (DNA): TGTGCCAGCAGTTTCGTCGGGGACAGTCGGAGCAATCAGCCCCAGCATTTT. This codes for CASSFVGDSRSNQPQHF.

The chain recombines TRBV9 with TRBJ1-6; 8 bases map to TRBD1. This CDR3 is built from 15 residues. Unmatched junction bases numbered 9, after V lost 3 bases and J lost 10 bases. Germline assignment: CDR1 SGDLS and CDR2 YYNGEE. The CDR3 spells CASSAEGTGPSPLHF. The DNA for the CDR3 is TGTGCCAGCAGCGCCGAAGGGACAGGACCCTCACCCCTCCACTTT. The full variable domain, in which reference TRBV9 and TRBJ1-6 provide the parts outside the CDR3, is DSGVTQTPKHLITATGQRVTLRCSPRSGDLSVYWYQQSLDQGLQFLIQYYNGEERAKGNILERFSAQQFPDLHSELNLSSLELGDSALYFCASSAEGTGPSPLHFGNGTRLTVT.

This clonotype was counted only a few times. The rearrangement uses TRBV5-5 and TRBJ2-7, with D possibly matching TRBD2 (6 bases). This CDR3 is 14 amino acids long. V was cut by 0 bases and J by 5 bases, with 12 bases left in between. Germline V gene data show CDR1 as SGHKS and CDR2 as YYEKEE (reference sequence). The CDR3 DNA reads as TGTGCCAGCAGCTTGGGGGGCGGGGTAAACGAGCAGTACTTC. It is translated as CASSLGGGVNEQYF.

The V call is TRBV6-5, the J call TRBJ2-5, with 7 bases identical to TRBD1. This CDR3 has 15 amino acids. V lost 7 bases and J lost 5; bases outside the gene matches: 13. Per the germline V gene, CDR1 is MNHEY and CDR2 is SVGAGI. This chain's CDR3 is CASKDPTGAGETQYF. The CDR3 DNA sequence: TGTGCCAGCAAGGATCCCACAGGGGCCGGGGAGACCCAGTACTTC.

This rearrangement joins TRBV6-2 or TRBV6-3 to TRBJ2-2; D is possibly TRBD1 (6 bases). This CDR3 spans 16 amino acids. The V gene lost 6 bases and the J gene lost 0 bases, with 14 bases spanning the gap. Looked up from germline, CDR1 is MNHEY and CDR2 is SVGEGT. The CDR3 protein is CASRPDRTANTGELFF. Written as DNA, the CDR3 is TGTGCCAGCAGACCGGACCGGACAGCGAACACCGGGGAGCTGTTTTTT.

A word on this clonotype: With a much larger clone just one base away, this may be a read error. The chain joins TRBV11-3 to TRBJ1-1; D gene ambiguous. The CDR3 is made up of 14 amino acids. Germline V gene data show CDR1 as SGHNT and CDR2 as YENEEA. V was cut by 5 bases and J by 1 base, with 11 bases left in between. The CDR3: CASSRRIQNTEAFF. In nucleotides, the CDR3 is TGTGCCAGCAGCCGCCGGATCCAGAACACTGAAGCTTTCTTT.

This clonotype appeared many times. The chain carries TRBV7-9 and TRBJ2-4; tentatively, D is TRBD1 (6 bases). V was trimmed by 7 bases and J by 6 bases, leaving 16 bases between them. Germline V lookup: CDR1 SEHNR, CDR2 FQNEAQ (reference sequence). There are 14 residues in the CDR3. The CDR3 spells CASTHPGQTNIQYF. The CDR3 DNA reads TGTGCCAGCACCCATCCGGGACAAACAAACATTCAGTACTTC.

About this clonotype itself: One end of the junction varies from germline; a read error may be responsible. The V gene is TRBV29-1, the J gene TRBJ1-2, with unresolved D. The germline V gene encodes CDR1 SQVTM and CDR2 ANQGSEA. The CDR3 has 13 residues. The CDR3 region is CSVLLPAGYGHTF. Here the CDR3 DNA reads TGCAGCGTTTTATTACCAGCGGGCTATGGCCACACCTTC.

The chain employs TRBV24-1 and TRBJ2-5; D not certain. V lost 4 bases to trimming and J lost 4 bases, with 9 bases between them. The CDR3 is 13 amino acids. Germline loops: CDR1 KGHDR, CDR2 SFDVKD. The CDR3 DNA sequence: TGTGCCACCAGTGACGGTCCGGTAGAGACCCAGTACTTC. Its translation is CATSDGPVETQYF.